Below are 2 T cell receptor beta chains sequenced from a single sample in a study of blood T cell repertoires in COVID-19. Only in-frame clones appear in the TCRdb table, and some are missing; sequencing was by immunoSEQ multiplex PCR. The table includes about 250,000 clones, around 88% detected once. Material: peripheral blood. Receptors originate from a woman aged 25 to 39 with COVID-19, enrolled during active disease.

This clone was seen only a few times. The chain uses TRBV28 and TRBJ1-2; perhaps TRBD1 as D (5 bases). This CDR3 spans 15 amino acids. Germline values: CDR1 MDHEN, CDR2 SYDVKM. Trimming cost V 3 bases and J 6 bases, with 17 bases left between them. The CDR3 is CASSLSGHQVNGYTF. The DNA for the CDR3 is TGTGCCAGCAGTTTGTCTGGACATCAAGTGAATGGCTACACCTTC.

This clone was observed once. The V call is TRBV5-6, the J call TRBJ1-6; the match to TRBD1 covers 7 bases. J was trimmed by 6 bases and V by 3 bases; bases with no gene match: 9. The CDR3 length is 16 residues. Germline CDR1 is SGHDT and CDR2 is YYEEEE. As DNA, the CDR3 is TGTGCCAGCAGCTCTCAGGGGACAGCCTTTAATTCACCCCTCCACTTT. This codes for CASSSQGTAFNSPLHF. Combining the CDR3 with reference TRBV5-6 and TRBJ1-6 gives the whole variable domain DAGVTQSPTHLIKTRGQQVTLRCSPKSGHDTVSWYQQALGQGPQFIFQYYEEEERQRGNFPDRFSGHQFPNYSSELNVNALLLGDSALYLCASSSQGTAFNSPLHFGNGTRLTVT.